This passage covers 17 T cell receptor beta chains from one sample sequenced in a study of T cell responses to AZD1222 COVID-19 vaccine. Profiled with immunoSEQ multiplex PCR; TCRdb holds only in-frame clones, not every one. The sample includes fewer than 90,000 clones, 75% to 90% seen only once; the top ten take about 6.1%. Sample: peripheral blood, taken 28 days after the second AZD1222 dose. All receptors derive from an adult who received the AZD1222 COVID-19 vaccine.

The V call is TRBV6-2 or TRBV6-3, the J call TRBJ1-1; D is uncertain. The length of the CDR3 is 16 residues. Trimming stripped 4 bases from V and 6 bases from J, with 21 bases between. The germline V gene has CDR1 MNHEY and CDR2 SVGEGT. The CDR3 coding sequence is TGTGCCAGCAGTTCGCGACACACGAATAGGAGCCCTGAAGCTTTCTTT. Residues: CASSSRHTNRSPEAFF.

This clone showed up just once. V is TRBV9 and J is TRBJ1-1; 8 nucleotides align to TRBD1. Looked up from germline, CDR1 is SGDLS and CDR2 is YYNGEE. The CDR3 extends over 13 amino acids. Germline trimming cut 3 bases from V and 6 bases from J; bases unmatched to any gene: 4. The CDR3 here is CASSEQGEAEAFF. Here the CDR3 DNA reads TGTGCCAGCAGCGAACAGGGGGAGGCTGAAGCTTTCTTT. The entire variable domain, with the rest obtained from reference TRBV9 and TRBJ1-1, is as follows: DSGVTQTPKHLITATGQRVTLRCSPRSGDLSVYWYQQSLDQGLQFLIQYYNGEERAKGNILERFSAQQFPDLHSELNLSSLELGDSALYFCASSEQGEAEAFFGQGTRLTVV.

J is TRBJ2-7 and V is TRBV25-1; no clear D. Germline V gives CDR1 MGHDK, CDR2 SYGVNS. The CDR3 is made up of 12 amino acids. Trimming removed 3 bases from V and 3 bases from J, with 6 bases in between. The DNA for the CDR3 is TGTGCCAGCAGTGATTCAGACTACGAGCAGTACTTC. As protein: CASSDSDYEQYF.

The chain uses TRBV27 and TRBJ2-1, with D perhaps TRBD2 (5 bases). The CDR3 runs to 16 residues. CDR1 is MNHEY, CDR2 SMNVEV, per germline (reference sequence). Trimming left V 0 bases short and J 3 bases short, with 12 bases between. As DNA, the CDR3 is TGTGCCAGCAGTTTATCCTGGGGAGAAGGCTACAATGAGCAGTTCTTC. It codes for CASSLSWGEGYNEQFF.

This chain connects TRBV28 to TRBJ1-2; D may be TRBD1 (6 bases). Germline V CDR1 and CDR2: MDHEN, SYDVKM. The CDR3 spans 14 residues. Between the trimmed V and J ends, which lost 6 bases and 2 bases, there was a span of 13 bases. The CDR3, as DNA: TGTGCCAGCAGCTTTGGGGGCCCAAACTATGGCTACACCTTC. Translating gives CASSFGGPNYGYTF.

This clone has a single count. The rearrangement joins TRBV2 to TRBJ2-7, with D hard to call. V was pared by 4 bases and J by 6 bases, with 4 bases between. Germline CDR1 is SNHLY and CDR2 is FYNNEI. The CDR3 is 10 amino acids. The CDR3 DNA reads TGTGCCAGCAGTGTTTTCGAGCAGTACTTC. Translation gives CASSVFEQYF.

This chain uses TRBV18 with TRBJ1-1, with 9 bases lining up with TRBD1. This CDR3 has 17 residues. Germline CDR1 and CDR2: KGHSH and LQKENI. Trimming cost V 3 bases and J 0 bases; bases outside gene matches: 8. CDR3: CASSPPGTGSLNTEAFF. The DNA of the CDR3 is TGTGCCAGCTCACCCCCGGGGACAGGGAGCCTGAACACTGAAGCTTTCTTT. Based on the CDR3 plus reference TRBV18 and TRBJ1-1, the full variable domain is NAGVMQNPRHLVRRRGQEARLRCSPMKGHSHVYWYRQLPEEGLKFMVYLQKENIIDESGMPKERFSAEFPKEGPSILRIQQVVRGDSAAYFCASSPPGTGSLNTEAFFGQGTRLTVV.

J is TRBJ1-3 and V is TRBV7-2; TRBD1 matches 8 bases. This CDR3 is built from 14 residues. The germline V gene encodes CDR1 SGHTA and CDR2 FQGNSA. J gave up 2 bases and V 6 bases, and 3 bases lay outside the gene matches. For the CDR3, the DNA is TGTGCCAGCAGACAGGGGGTAGCTGGAAACACCATATATTTT. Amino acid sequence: CASRQGVAGNTIYF.

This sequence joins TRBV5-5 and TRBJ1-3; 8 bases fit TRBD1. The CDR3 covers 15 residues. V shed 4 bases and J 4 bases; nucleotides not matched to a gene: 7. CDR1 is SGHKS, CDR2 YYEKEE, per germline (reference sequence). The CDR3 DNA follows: TGTGCCAGCAGCCCCTTCGGACAGGGAGGAAACACCATATATTTT. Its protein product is CASSPFGQGGNTIYF.

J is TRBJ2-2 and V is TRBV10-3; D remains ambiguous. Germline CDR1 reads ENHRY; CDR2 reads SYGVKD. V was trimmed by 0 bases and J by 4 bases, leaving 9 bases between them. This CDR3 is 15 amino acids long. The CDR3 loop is CAISESGYITGELFF. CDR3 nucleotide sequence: TGTGCCATCAGTGAGTCAGGCTATATCACCGGGGAGCTGTTTTTT.

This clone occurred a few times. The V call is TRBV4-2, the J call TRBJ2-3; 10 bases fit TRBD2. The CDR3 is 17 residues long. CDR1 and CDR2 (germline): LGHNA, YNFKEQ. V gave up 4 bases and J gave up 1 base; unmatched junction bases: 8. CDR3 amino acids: CASSRKRGGPGTDTQYF. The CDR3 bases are TGTGCCAGCAGCCGAAAGCGGGGGGGCCCCGGCACAGATACGCAGTATTTT.

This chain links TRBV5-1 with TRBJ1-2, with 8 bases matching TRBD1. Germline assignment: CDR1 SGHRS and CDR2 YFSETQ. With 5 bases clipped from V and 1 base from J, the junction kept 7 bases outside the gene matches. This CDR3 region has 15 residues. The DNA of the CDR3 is TGCGCCAGCAGTCATGGACAGGGCGATAACTATGGCTACACCTTC. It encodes CASSHGQGDNYGYTF. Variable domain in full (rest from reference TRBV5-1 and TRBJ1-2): KAGVTQTPRYLIKTRGQQVTLSCSPISGHRSVSWYQQTPGQGLQFLFEYFSETQRNKGNFPGRFSGRQFSNSRSEMNVSTLELGDSALYLCASSHGQGDNYGYTFGSGTRLTVV.

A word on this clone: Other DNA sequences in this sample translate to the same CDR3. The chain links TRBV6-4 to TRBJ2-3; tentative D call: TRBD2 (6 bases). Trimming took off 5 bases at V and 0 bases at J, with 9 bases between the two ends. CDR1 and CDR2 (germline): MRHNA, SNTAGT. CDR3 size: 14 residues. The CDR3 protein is CASSRGGSTDTQYF. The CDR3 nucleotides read TGTGCCAGCAGTCGTGGGGGGAGCACAGATACGCAGTATTTT.

CDR3 in DNA: TGTGCCAGCAGTTACGAAGGGGGCGGACAGACCCAGTACTTC. Translated, it gives CASSYEGGGQTQYF. The rearrangement joins TRBV6-2 or TRBV6-3 to TRBJ2-5, with 7 bases fitting TRBD1. Per the germline V gene, CDR1 is MNHEY and CDR2 is SVGEGT. After removal of 2 bases from V and 6 bases from J, the junction contained 6 bases not matched to a gene. This CDR3 region has 14 residues.

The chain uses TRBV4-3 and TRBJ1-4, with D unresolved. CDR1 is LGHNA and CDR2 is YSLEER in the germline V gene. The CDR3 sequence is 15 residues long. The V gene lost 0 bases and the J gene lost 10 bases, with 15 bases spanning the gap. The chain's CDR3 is CASSQDRKPKGKLFF. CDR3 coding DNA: TGCGCCAGCAGCCAAGACAGGAAACCGAAAGGAAAACTGTTTTTT.

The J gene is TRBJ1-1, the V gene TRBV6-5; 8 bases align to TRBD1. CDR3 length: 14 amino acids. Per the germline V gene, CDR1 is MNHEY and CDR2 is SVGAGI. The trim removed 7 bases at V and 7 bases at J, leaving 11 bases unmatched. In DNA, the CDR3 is TGTGCCAGCAAGGGACAGGCGAAAATACTTGAAGCTTTCTTT. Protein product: CASKGQAKILEAFF.

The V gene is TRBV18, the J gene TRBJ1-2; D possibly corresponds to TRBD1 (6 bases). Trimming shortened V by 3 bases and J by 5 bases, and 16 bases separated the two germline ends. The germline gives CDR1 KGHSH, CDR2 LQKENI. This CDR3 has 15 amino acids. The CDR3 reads CASSPTGQLSYGYTF. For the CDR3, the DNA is TGTGCCAGCTCACCCACTGGACAGCTATCATATGGCTACACCTTC.